This T cell receptor beta chain was profiled in a study of blood T cell repertoires in COVID-19. Study-wide context: Material from acute and convalescent COVID-19 was sourced from the United States, Italy and Spain. PBMCs, B-cell-depleted T cells, or T cells provided the cDNA or gDNA that made up the material.

From germline, CDR1 is SGHTA and CDR2 FQGNSA. The CDR3 runs to 14 residues. V was cut by 1 base and J by 2 bases, with 9 bases left in between. The data were produced by immunoSEQ multiplex PCR, yet TCRdb's version contains in-frame clones alone and is incomplete. Of about 97,000 clones in the sample, approximately 84% were seen once. The chain combines TRBV7-2 with TRBJ2-7; TRBD1 is a possible D gene (5 bases). Sequenced material: peripheral blood. This receptor was obtained from a man aged 55 to 70 with acute or convalescent COVID-19. In nucleotides, the CDR3 is TGTGCCAGCAGCTTAGAGGCAGGGCCCTACGAGCAGTACTTC. Protein product: CASSLEAGPYEQYF.